Presented here are 11 T cell receptor beta chains from one specimen sequenced in a study of cytomegalovirus exposure and HLA in healthy donors. 60 Vbeta and 13 Jbeta primers were used in PCR. Some clones are missing from TCRdb's copy, which holds only in-frame ones; the method was immunoSEQ multiplex PCR. The table lists roughly 140,000 clones. What was sequenced was PBMCs. The receptor source for this set is a male donor in good health and CMV-seronegative.

The rearrangement uses TRBV30 and TRBJ1-1, with D possibly matching TRBD1 (5 bases). The CDR3 spans 12 residues. Germline assignment: CDR1 GTSNPN and CDR2 SVGIG (reference sequence). Trimming took off 3 bases at V and 6 bases at J, with 11 bases between the two ends. The CDR3 DNA reads TGTGCCTGGAGCGGGGGGGGTTCTGAAGCTTTCTTT. Residues: CAWSGGGSEAFF.

The chain carries TRBV7-2 and TRBJ2-1; 12 bases map to TRBD1. This CDR3 region has 15 residues. CDR1 SGHTA and CDR2 FQGNSA come from the germline V gene. V lost 5 bases, J lost 8 bases, and 7 bases stayed unmatched. As DNA, the CDR3 is TGTGCCAGCAGCGGAGGGACAGGGGGCCCCGATGAGCAGTTCTTC. It codes for CASSGGTGGPDEQFF.

The V call is TRBV5-4, the J call TRBJ2-5, with TRBD1 matching 8 bases. The CDR3 length is 13 residues. The germline V gene encodes CDR1 SGHNT and CDR2 YYREEE (reference sequence). Unmatched junction bases numbered 3, after V lost 3 bases and J lost 5 bases. This CDR3 reads CASSSQGGETQYF. The CDR3, as DNA: TGTGCCAGCAGCTCACAGGGGGGTGAGACCCAGTACTTC.

The chain uses TRBV7-9 and TRBJ1-1, with D tentatively TRBD1 (5 bases). V lost 3 bases to trimming and J lost 2 bases, with 13 bases between them. Germline V gene sequence: CDR1 SEHNR, CDR2 FQNEAQ (reference sequence). CDR3 length: 15 residues. The chain's CDR3 is CASSFPRQTNTEAFF. For the CDR3, the DNA is TGTGCCAGCAGCTTTCCCCGACAGACAAACACTGAAGCTTTCTTT.

About this clone: The same CDR3 is also encoded by other DNA sequences in this sample. The chain has TRBV18 and TRBJ1-2, with no clear D. The V end was cut by 3 bases, the J end by 2 bases, with 7 bases between. The CDR3 is 13 amino acids. Per germline, CDR1 KGHSH and CDR2 LQKENI. The CDR3 DNA reads as TGTGCCAGCTCACCTGGCCCGAACTATGGCTACACCTTC. This codes for CASSPGPNYGYTF.

V is TRBV28 and J is TRBJ1-2; 11 bases are shared with TRBD1. Germline-derived CDR1 and CDR2 are MDHEN and SYDVKM. The CDR3 covers 17 residues. J gave up 3 bases and V 1 base, and 7 bases lay outside the gene matches. CDR3 region: CASSLYPGQGAHYGYTF. The DNA of the CDR3 is TGTGCCAGCAGTTTATATCCAGGACAGGGGGCACACTATGGCTACACCTTC.

The DNA of the CDR3 is TGTGCCAGCTCACCACTTTCCAGGGGGACAGATACGCAGTATTTT. Translated: CASSPLSRGTDTQYF. J is TRBJ2-3 and V is TRBV18; 7 bases are a match to TRBD1. The CDR3 loop spans 15 amino acids. The germline gives CDR1 KGHSH, CDR2 LQKENI. The trim removed 1 base at V and 3 bases at J, leaving 4 bases unmatched.

The gene calls are TRBV7-8 and TRBJ1-5, with TRBD1 as a possible D gene (5 bases). V was pared by 0 bases and J by 5 bases, with 17 bases between. This CDR3 has 17 amino acids. Germline assignment: CDR1 SGHVS and CDR2 FQNEAQ. CDR3 sequence (DNA): TGTGCCAGCAGCTTAGCCGGGGGGTTAGGGGAACATCAGCCCCAGCATTTT. As protein: CASSLAGGLGEHQPQHF.

The V call is TRBV9, the J call TRBJ2-1; no reliable D call. V lost 1 base and J 7 bases, leaving 6 bases between the germline ends. Germline-derived CDR1 and CDR2 are SGDLS and YYNGEE. The CDR3 is 12 amino acids. The CDR3 region has the DNA TGTGCCAGCAGCGTAAATAGAAATGAGCAGTTCTTC. Amino acid sequence: CASSVNRNEQFF.

The chain is built from TRBV7-9 and TRBJ2-4; possibly TRBD2 for D (6 bases). This CDR3 is 13 amino acids long. The germline V gene encodes CDR1 SEHNR and CDR2 FQNEAQ (reference sequence). V was pared by 4 bases and J by 6 bases, with 10 bases between. CDR3 bases: TGTGCCAGCAGCTACCCCGGGGGAAACATTCAGTACTTC. Translating gives CASSYPGGNIQYF.

The chain combines TRBV18 with TRBJ2-7; unclear D gene. With 0 bases removed from V and 3 bases from J, the gap between germline ends came to 12 bases. CDR1 and CDR2 from the germline V gene are KGHSH and LQKENI. This CDR3 is 15 amino acids long. The CDR3 sequence is CASSPPKSSSYEQYF. The CDR3 bases are TGTGCCAGCTCACCACCAAAATCCTCGAGCTACGAGCAGTACTTC.